This T cell receptor (beta chain) was found in a study of T cells in Graves' hyperthyroidism and ophthalmopathy. As for the study in general: The blood sample was taken at first diagnosis, before treatment began.

The study, taken as a whole, reports: Ophthalmopathy onset followed model prediction by a median about 6.5 months.

Amplified regions were TCR beta CDR3 sequences from RNA transcripts. The HTBI primer set was used in a first-round RT-PCR of the TCR CDR3. Each CDR3 protein is one row after TCRdb ran MiXCR on the multiplex PCR reads. Counted here are some 770,000 distinct CDR3 sequences, 15% to 20% occurring once; the ten biggest clones make up about 8.4%. This clonotype was recorded many times. The target antigen is unknown. The study defined stable Graves' hyperthyroidism as no ophthalmopathy progression within 18 months. J lost 2 bases, V lost 5 bases, and 17 bases had no gene match. CDR3 length: 20 amino acids. The rearrangement links TRBV12-3 or TRBV12-4 to TRBJ2-3; the match to TRBD2 covers 12 bases. This TCR was recovered from a man between 18 and 29 years old with Graves' hyperthyroidism. Sequencing was carried out using blood. As DNA, the CDR3 is TGTGCCAGCAGTCCCTCCGGGACTAGCGGGCCCGAGGGTAACACAGATACGCAGTATTTT. It encodes CASSPSGTSGPEGNTDTQYF.